One sample yielded the 10 T cell receptor beta chains listed below, sequenced in a study of T-cell memory formation after mild COVID-19. MiXCR was run by TCRdb on the 5' RACE reads, yielding one entry per CDR3 protein. Among approximately 230,000 distinct CDR3 sequences listed, around 15% were seen once. Sequencing was performed on PBMCs or a T cell subset sorted from them (not recorded which). Receptors originate from a man younger than 35 who had mild COVID-19 (a few samples of this study predate the infection). Cell type and time point are not known.

This clonotype has just a few counts. V usage is TRBV7-2 and J usage is TRBJ2-5; 14 bases map to TRBD2. Trimming at V came to 2 bases and at J to 5 bases, leaving 7 bases not matched to a gene. The V gene's germline CDR1 is SGHTA and CDR2 FQGNSA. This CDR3 spans 17 amino acids. This CDR3 reads CASSLMGTSGGRETQYF. The CDR3 bases are TGTGCCAGCAGCTTAATGGGGACTAGCGGGGGCCGCGAGACCCAGTACTTC.

This clonotype turned up a few times. The chain has TRBV5-4 and TRBJ2-5; maybe TRBD2 (6 bases). The germline CDR1 and CDR2 sequences are SGHNT and YYREEE (reference sequence). Between the trimmed V and J ends, which lost 6 bases and 5 bases, there was a span of 20 bases. The CDR3 runs 15 residues. The CDR3 spells CASKTFQGGGETQYF. The CDR3 DNA sequence: TGTGCCAGCAAAACGTTCCAGGGTGGAGGGGAGACCCAGTACTTC.

This chain connects TRBV5-1 to TRBJ1-6; 11 bases agree with TRBD1. The J segment lost 5 bases and the V segment lost 2 bases, leaving 3 bases of the junction unmatched. The CDR3 totals 16 residues. Germline CDR1 and CDR2: SGHRS and YFSETQ. DNA of the CDR3: TGCGCCAGCAGCTTAGGGACAGGGGGGAATAATTCACCCCTCCACTTT. It specifies CASSLGTGGNNSPLHF.

The genes are TRBV19 and TRBJ1-5, with 9 bases aligning to TRBD1. Germline CDR1 is LNHDA and CDR2 is SQIVND (reference sequence). V lost 8 bases and J lost 0; bases outside the gene matches: 14. The CDR3 contains 18 residues. For the CDR3, the DNA is TGTGCCAGTCGGACGAAGACAGGGGGAGGATATAGCAATCAGCCCCAGCATTTT. It specifies CASRTKTGGGYSNQPQHF.

CDR3 protein: CASSHGTVSQETQYF. Here the CDR3 DNA reads TGTGCCAGCAGCCACGGGACAGTGAGCCAAGAGACCCAGTACTTC. The chain links TRBV3-1 to TRBJ2-5; 7 nucleotides match TRBD1. Germline assignment: CDR1 LGHDT and CDR2 YNNKEL (reference sequence). The CDR3 contains 15 residues. Losses at the gene ends were 3 bases for V and 1 base for J; bases not matched to a gene: 5.

This clonotype showed up just a few times. The rearrangement links TRBV6-5 to TRBJ2-7; weak D call: TRBD2 (6 bases). CDR3 length equals 13 residues. Trimming removed 11 bases at V and 2 bases at J, with 16 bases between. CDR1 and CDR2 from the germline V gene are MNHEY and SVGAGI. The CDR3 loop reads CAVRRGGTYEQYF. The CDR3 DNA follows: TGTGCCGTCCGGAGGGGCGGGACCTACGAGCAGTACTTC.

This clonotype was detected only a few times. The J gene is TRBJ2-1, the V gene TRBV27; D not certain. V lost 5 bases to trimming and J lost 4 bases, with 12 bases between them. The V gene's germline CDR1 is MNHEY and CDR2 SMNVEV (reference sequence). The CDR3 totals 14 residues. The CDR3 reads CASSTLNGYNEQFF. Here the CDR3 DNA reads TGTGCCAGCAGTACTCTAAACGGGTACAATGAGCAGTTCTTC.

This clonotype was counted between two and nine times. The rearrangement uses TRBV10-3 and TRBJ1-5; D perhaps matches TRBD1 (5 bases). V shed 3 bases and J shed 11 bases, with 11 bases lying between them. Germline V gene lookup returns CDR1 ENHRY and CDR2 SYGVKD. This CDR3 has 12 residues. CDR3: CAISDTGTSQHF. As DNA, the CDR3 is TGTGCCATCAGTGACACAGGAACGTCCCAGCATTTT.

The CDR3 is CASSQGAGGPGEQFF. Written as DNA, the CDR3 is TGTGCCAGCAGCCAGGGAGCGGGGGGGCCGGGAGAGCAGTTCTTC. V usage is TRBV3-1 and J usage is TRBJ2-1; TRBD2 aligns across 10 bases. The junction had 9 bases not matched to a gene; V was cut back by 3 bases and J by 10 bases. CDR3 length equals 15 residues. Germline-derived CDR1 and CDR2 are LGHDT and YNNKEL (reference sequence).

This clonotype was recorded at least ten times. The rearrangement joins TRBV7-2 to TRBJ1-3; D is possibly TRBD1 (5 bases). The CDR3 covers 16 residues. Germline V gene data show CDR1 as SGHTA and CDR2 as FQGNSA. Deletions cut 1 base from V and 3 bases from J, with 13 bases between. Here the CDR3 reads CASSLEAPGFGNTIYF. The CDR3 DNA follows: TGTGCCAGCAGCTTAGAGGCTCCAGGGTTTGGAAACACCATATATTTT.